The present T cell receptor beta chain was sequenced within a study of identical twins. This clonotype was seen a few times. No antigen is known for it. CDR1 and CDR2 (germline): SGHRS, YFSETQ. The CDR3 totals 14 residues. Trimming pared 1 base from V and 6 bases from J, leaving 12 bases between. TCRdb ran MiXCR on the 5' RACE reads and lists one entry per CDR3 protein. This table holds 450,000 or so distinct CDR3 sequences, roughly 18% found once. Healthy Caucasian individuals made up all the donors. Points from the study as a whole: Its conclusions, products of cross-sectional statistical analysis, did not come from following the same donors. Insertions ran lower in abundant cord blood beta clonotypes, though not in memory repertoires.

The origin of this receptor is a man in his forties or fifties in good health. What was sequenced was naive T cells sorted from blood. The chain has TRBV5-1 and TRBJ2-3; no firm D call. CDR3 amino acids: CASSLYQSTDTQYF. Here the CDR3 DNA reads TGCGCCAGCAGCTTGTATCAGAGTACGGATACGCAGTATTTT.